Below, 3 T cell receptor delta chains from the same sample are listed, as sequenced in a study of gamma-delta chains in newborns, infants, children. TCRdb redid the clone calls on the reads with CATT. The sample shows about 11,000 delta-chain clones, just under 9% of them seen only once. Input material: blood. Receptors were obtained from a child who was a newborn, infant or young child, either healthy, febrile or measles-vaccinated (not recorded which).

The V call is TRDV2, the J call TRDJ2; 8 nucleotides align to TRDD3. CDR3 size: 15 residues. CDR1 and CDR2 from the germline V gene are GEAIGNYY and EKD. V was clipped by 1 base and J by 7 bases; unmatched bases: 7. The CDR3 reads CACDTIGGLGAQLFF. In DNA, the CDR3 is TGTGCCTGTGACACTATTGGGGGATTGGGAGCACAACTCTTCTTT.

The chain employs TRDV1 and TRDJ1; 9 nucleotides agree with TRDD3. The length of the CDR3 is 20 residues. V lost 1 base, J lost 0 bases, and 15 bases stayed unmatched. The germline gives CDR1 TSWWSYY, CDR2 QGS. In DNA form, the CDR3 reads TGTGCTCTTGGGGAACGGGGGTCCACTGGGGGAATCCCCAACACCGATAAACTCATCTTT. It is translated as CALGERGSTGGIPNTDKLIF.

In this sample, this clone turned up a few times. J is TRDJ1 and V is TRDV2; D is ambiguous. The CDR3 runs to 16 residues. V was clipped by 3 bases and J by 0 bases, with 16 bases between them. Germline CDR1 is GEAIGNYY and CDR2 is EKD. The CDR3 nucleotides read TGTGCCTGTGACCCCATACCCCCATGGGACACCGATAAACTCATCTTT. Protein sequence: CACDPIPPWDTDKLIF.